One sample yielded the 3 T cell receptor beta chains listed below, sequenced in a study of cytomegalovirus exposure and HLA in healthy donors. PCR was performed using 60 Vbeta and 13 Jbeta primers. TCRdb keeps only in-frame clones here, not all; method: immunoSEQ multiplex PCR. The table has 150,000 to 200,000 clones, roughly 80% seen once. The sequenced sample was PBMCs. These receptors were obtained from a boy aged 2-15 years in good health and CMV-seronegative.

This chain uses TRBV5-1 with TRBJ2-2, with a tentative D call TRBD1 (5 bases). The V end was cut by 2 bases, the J end by 0 bases, with 8 bases between. Germline CDR1 and CDR2: SGHRS and YFSETQ. The CDR3 contains 15 residues. CDR3 in amino acids: CASSFTGANTGELFF. CDR3 DNA: TGCGCCAGCAGCTTCACAGGAGCGAACACCGGGGAGCTGTTTTTT.

The sample holds one count of this clone. The CDR3 DNA is TGCGCCAGCAGCCAACCCTTCCGGACAGGGTATGAAAAACTGTTTTTT. Its translation: CASSQPFRTGYEKLFF. The chain recombines TRBV4-1 with TRBJ1-4, with 8 bases lining up with TRBD1. The germline V gene encodes CDR1 MGHRA and CDR2 YSYEKL. Trimming at V came to 2 bases and at J to 6 bases, leaving 8 bases not matched to a gene. This CDR3 is built from 16 residues.

V and J are TRBV11-2 and TRBJ1-1, with 9 bases matching TRBD1. Germline V gene lookup returns CDR1 SGHAT and CDR2 FQNNGV. The CDR3 consists of 13 residues. V dropped 5 bases and J dropped 6; count of bases not matched to a gene: 4. The CDR3 region is CASSRQGVSEAFF. The CDR3 DNA reads as TGTGCCAGCAGCCGACAGGGGGTGTCTGAAGCTTTCTTT.